This TCR beta chain originates from a study of T cells in Graves' hyperthyroidism and ophthalmopathy. Study overall: Peripheral blood samples were taken at initial diagnosis, prior to any treatment.

Recently diagnosed hyperthyroidism of less than 2 months' duration affected patients aged 18 to 65. In this sample, this clonotype turned up once. TCR beta CDR3 regions were amplified from RNA. The TCR CDR3 was amplified in a first-round RT-PCR using the HTBI primer set. TCRdb called the multiplex PCR reads again in MiXCR, with one record for every CDR3 protein. Of about 690,000 distinct CDR3 sequences in the sample, roughly 17% are singletons; the top ten hold 15%. CDR3 size: 19 residues. Germline V lookup: CDR1 LGHDT, CDR2 YNNKEL (reference sequence). V lost 4 bases, J lost 2 bases, and 16 bases stayed unmatched.

The receptor was derived from a man aged 45-65 years with Graves' hyperthyroidism. Sequenced sample: blood. V usage is TRBV3-1 and J usage is TRBJ2-7; TRBD2 aligns across 11 bases. DNA of the CDR3: TGTGCCAGCAGCCCCAGGGGGCCTAGCGGGAGGACAATCACCTACGAGCAGTACTTC. Its translation is CASSPRGPSGRTITYEQYF.